This TCR beta chain stems from a study of T cells in Graves' hyperthyroidism and ophthalmopathy. Across the study: Any treatment followed the collection of peripheral blood at initial diagnosis.

Calling Graves' hyperthyroidism stable meant ophthalmopathy did not progress within 18 months. Regions amplified from RNA transcripts were the TCR beta CDR3 regions. During a first-round RT-PCR of the TCR CDR3, the HTBI primer set was used. TCRdb reprocessed the multiplex PCR reads with MiXCR, giving one entry per CDR3 protein. The sample holds about 400,000 distinct CDR3 sequences, roughly 14% seen once. The specimen sequenced was blood. The TCR was taken from a woman aged 18 to 35 with Graves' hyperthyroidism.

The CDR3 loop is CASSYTLGAYNEQFF. For the CDR3, the DNA is TGTGCCAGCAGTTACACACTAGGAGCCTACAATGAGCAGTTCTTC. V usage is TRBV6-5 and J usage is TRBJ2-1; maybe TRBD2 (5 bases). The germline CDR1 and CDR2 sequences are MNHEY and SVGAGI. There are 15 residues in the CDR3. Trimming stripped 2 bases from V and 2 bases from J, with 10 bases between.